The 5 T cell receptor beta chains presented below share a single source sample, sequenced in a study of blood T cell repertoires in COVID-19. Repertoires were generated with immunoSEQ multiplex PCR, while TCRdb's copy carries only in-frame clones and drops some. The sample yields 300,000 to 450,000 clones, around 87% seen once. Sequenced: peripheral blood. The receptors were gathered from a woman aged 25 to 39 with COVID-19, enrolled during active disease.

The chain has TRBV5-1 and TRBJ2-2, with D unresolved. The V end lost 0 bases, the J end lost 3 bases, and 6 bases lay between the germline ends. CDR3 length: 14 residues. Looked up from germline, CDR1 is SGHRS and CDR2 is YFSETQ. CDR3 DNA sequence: TGCGCCAGCAGCTTGGGAGTCTACACCGGGGAGCTGTTTTTT. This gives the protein CASSLGVYTGELFF.

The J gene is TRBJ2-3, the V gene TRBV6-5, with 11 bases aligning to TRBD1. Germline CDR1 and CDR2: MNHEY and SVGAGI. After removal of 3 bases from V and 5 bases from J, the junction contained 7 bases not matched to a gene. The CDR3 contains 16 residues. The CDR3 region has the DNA TGTGCCAGCAGTTATTCCGGGACAGGGGGAGGAGATACGCAGTATTTT. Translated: CASSYSGTGGGDTQYF.

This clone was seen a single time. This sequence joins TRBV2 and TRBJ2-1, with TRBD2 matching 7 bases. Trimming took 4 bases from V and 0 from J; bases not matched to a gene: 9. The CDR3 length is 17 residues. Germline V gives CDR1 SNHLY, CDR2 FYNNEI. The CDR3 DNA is TGTGCCAGCAGTGGAGGGCCGACGGGAGGCTCCTACAATGAGCAGTTCTTC. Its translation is CASSGGPTGGSYNEQFF. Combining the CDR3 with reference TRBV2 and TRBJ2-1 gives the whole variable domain EPEVTQTPSHQVTQMGQEVILRCVPISNHLYFYWYRQILGQKVEFLVSFYNNEISEKSEIFDDQFSVERPDGSNFTLKIRSTKLEDSAMYFCASSGGPTGGSYNEQFFGPGTRLTVL.

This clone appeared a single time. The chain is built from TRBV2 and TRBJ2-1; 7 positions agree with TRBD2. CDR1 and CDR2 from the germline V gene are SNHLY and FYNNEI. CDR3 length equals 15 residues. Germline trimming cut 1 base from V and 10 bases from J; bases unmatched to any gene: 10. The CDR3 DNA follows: TGTGCCAGCAGTGAAGGAAATTATTTGGGGGGGGAGCAGTTCTTC. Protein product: CASSEGNYLGGEQFF.

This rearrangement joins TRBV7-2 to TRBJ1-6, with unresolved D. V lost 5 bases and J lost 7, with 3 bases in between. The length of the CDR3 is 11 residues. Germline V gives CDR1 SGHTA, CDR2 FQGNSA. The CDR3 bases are TGTGCCAGCAGCGAGAATTCACCCCTCCACTTT. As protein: CASSENSPLHF.